Listed below are T cell receptor beta chains from one sample, sequenced in a study of blood T cell repertoires in COVID-19. This table comes from immunoSEQ multiplex PCR, and its TCRdb copy is limited to in-frame clones, with some not included. The sample carries almost 85,000 clones, 80% to 90% recorded once. The source material was peripheral blood. These receptors were obtained from a man at least 80 years old with active or convalescent COVID-19. Each CDR3 is given with its conserved first and last residue. D genes are given only for firm matches. Clone size appears in some rows only: once, few, many, or a class for an expanded clone.

V	J	D	size	CDR3	DNA
TRBV5-1	TRBJ1-4	TRBD1	NA	CASRSGTGGEKLFF	TGCGCCAGCAGGTCCGGGACAGGGGGCGAAAAACTGTTTTTT
TRBV5-1	TRBJ1-2	TRBD1	once	CASSIGTGEGGYTF	TGCGCCAGCAGCATCGGGACAGGGGAGGGTGGCTACACCTTC
TRBV5-1	TRBJ2-7	TRBD2	NA	CASSLDGGTLYSYEQYF	TGCGCCAGCAGCTTGGACGGGGGGACCCTTTACTCCTACGAGCAGTACTTC
TRBV5-1	TRBJ2-5	TRBD2	NA	CASSSLARPQETQYF	TGCGCCAGCAGTTCACTAGCGAGGCCCCAAGAGACCCAGTACTTC
TRBV18	TRBJ2-1	TRBD2	NA	CASSPPGLAGGSEQFF	TGTGCCAGCTCACCACCGGGGCTAGCGGGGGGGAGTGAGCAGTTCTTC
TRBV12-3/TRBV12-4	TRBJ2-7	NA	NA	CASSFVEQYF	TGTGCCAGCAGTTTCGTCGAGCAGTACTTC
TRBV19	TRBJ2-6	NA	NA	CASSILRQRGNSGANVLTF	TGTGCCAGTAGTATCCTAAGACAAAGGGGGAACTCTGGGGCCAACGTCCTGACTTTC
TRBV19	TRBJ1-5	TRBD1	NA	CASSMTTGGNQPQHF	TGTGCCAGTAGTATGACGACAGGGGGCAATCAGCCCCAGCATTTT
TRBV7-2	TRBJ1-2	NA	NA	CASSLILGGGYTF	TGTGCCAGCAGCTTAATTCTGGGAGGCGGCTACACCTTC
TRBV7-6	TRBJ2-5	NA	few	CASSLDGGLGGTQYF	TGTGCCAGCAGCTTAGATGGTGGGCTCGGGGGAACCCAGTACTTC
TRBV18	TRBJ2-7	NA	few	CASSEIYEQYF	TGTGCCAGCTCGGAGATTTACGAGCAGTACTTC
TRBV2	TRBJ1-5	NA	NA	CASSVGQGNQPQHF	TGTGCCAGCAGTGTCGGGCAGGGGAATCAGCCCCAGCATTTT
TRBV5-6	TRBJ2-7	NA	NA	CASSLDGGEVPYEQYF	TGTGCCAGCAGCTTGGATGGCGGGGAGGTCCCCTACGAGCAGTACTTC
TRBV3-1/TRBV3-2	TRBJ1-1	NA	NA	CASSPYFPWNTEAFF	TGTGCCAGCAGCCCTTACTTTCCTTGGAACACTGAAGCTTTCTTT
TRBV28	TRBJ1-3	NA	once	CASSFGGAVGNTIYF	TGTGCCAGCAGTTTTGGCGGGGCGGTCGGAAACACCATATATTTT
TRBV18	TRBJ2-3	NA	NA	CASSRGLPSTDTQYF	TGTGCCAGCAGCAGGGGTCTCCCGAGCACAGATACGCAGTATTTT
TRBV2	TRBJ1-6	TRBD1	NA	CASSPQGVHSPLHF	TGTGCCAGCAGTCCACAGGGGGTTCACTCACCCCTCCACTTT
TRBV11-2	TRBJ1-1	TRBD1	NA	CASSPDRVETEAFF	TGTGCCAGCAGCCCGGACAGGGTAGAAACTGAAGCTTTCTTT
TRBV5-1	TRBJ2-1	TRBD2	NA	CASSLASGGPSINEQFF	TGCGCCAGCAGCTTGGCTAGCGGGGGCCCTAGCATCAATGAGCAGTTCTTC
TRBV28	TRBJ1-5	TRBD1	NA	CASSLQQGAGNQPQHF	TGTGCCAGCAGCCTGCAACAGGGGGCGGGCAATCAGCCCCAGCATTTT
TRBV5-5	TRBJ2-3	TRBD2	NA	CASSIRVAGGSTDTQYF	TGTGCCAGCAGCATAAGGGTTGCGGGGGGTAGCACAGATACGCAGTATTTT
TRBV5-1	TRBJ2-2	TRBD1	NA	CASLGGAGDPGELFF	TGCGCCAGCCTAGGGGGCGCGGGCGACCCCGGGGAGCTGTTTTTT
TRBV5-1	TRBJ2-1	TRBD2	NA	CASSSLAGGPNEQFF	TGCGCCAGCAGCTCCCTAGCGGGAGGGCCCAATGAGCAGTTCTTC
TRBV7-2	TRBJ2-1	TRBD2	NA	CASSLLLAGYNEQFF	TGTGCCAGCAGCTTACTCTTAGCGGGGTACAATGAGCAGTTCTTC
TRBV28	TRBJ2-3	TRBD2	NA	CASSSRTSGSTDTQYF	TGTGCCAGCAGTTCAAGGACTAGCGGTAGCACAGATACGCAGTATTTT
TRBV7-7	TRBJ2-2	NA	NA	CASSQIVSSTGELFF	TGTGCCAGCAGCCAAATCGTTAGTAGCACCGGGGAGCTGTTTTTT
TRBV28	TRBJ2-3	TRBD2	NA	CASFKWSSGITDTQYF	TGTGCCAGTTTCAAGTGGTCTAGCGGGATCACAGATACGCAGTATTTT
TRBV19	TRBJ1-6	TRBD1	NA	CASTKARTGGSPLHF	TGTGCCAGCACAAAGGCTCGGACAGGGGGATCACCCCTCCACTTT
TRBV18	TRBJ1-3	NA	NA	CASSPATSSGNTIYF	TGTGCCAGCTCCCCTGCTACGAGCTCTGGAAACACCATATATTTT
TRBV5-1	TRBJ1-1	NA	NA	CASSLAIGGRRAEAFF	TGCGCCAGCAGCTTGGCCATCGGTGGTAGGAGGGCTGAAGCTTTCTTT
TRBV19	TRBJ1-1	NA	NA	CASSKDRLNTEAFF	TGTGCCAGTAGTAAGGACAGACTCAACACTGAAGCTTTCTTT
TRBV28	TRBJ1-6	TRBD1	few	CASSTSPGQGNSPLHF	TGTGCCAGCAGTACCTCGCCGGGACAGGGGAATTCACCCCTCCACTTT
TRBV7-6	TRBJ2-2	TRBD2	NA	CASSSRTSGSRKFQGNTGELFF	TGTGCCAGCAGCTCTCGGACTAGCGGGAGTCGCAAATTTCAGGGGAACACCGGGGAGCTGTTTTTT
TRBV7-6	TRBJ1-1	NA	few	CASSLAPDRLNTEAFF	TGTGCCAGCAGCTTAGCCCCCGACAGACTGAACACTGAAGCTTTCTTT
TRBV28	TRBJ1-6	TRBD1	NA	CASRLQGSSYNSPLHF	TGTGCCAGCAGATTACAGGGGAGCTCCTATAATTCACCCCTCCACTTT
TRBV6-6	TRBJ2-7	TRBD1	NA	CASSGQGAISHEQYF	TGTGCCAGCAGTGGACAGGGGGCAATTAGCCACGAGCAGTACTTC
TRBV9	TRBJ2-7	NA	NA	CASSTSTVRMDYEQYF	TGTGCCAGCAGCACCTCGACAGTACGGATGGACTACGAGCAGTACTTC
TRBV5-6	TRBJ1-5	NA	NA	CASSGRKAGPNQPQHF	TGTGCCAGCAGCGGACGGAAGGCGGGTCCCAATCAGCCCCAGCATTTT
TRBV7-8	TRBJ1-1	NA	few	CASSLVVRGGNTEAFF	TGTGCCAGCAGCTTAGTCGTTCGAGGGGGGAACACTGAAGCTTTCTTT
TRBV20-1	TRBJ2-5	NA	NA	CSASPPLAEQETQYF	TGCAGTGCTAGTCCCCCGCTAGCAGAACAAGAGACCCAGTACTTC
TRBV19	TRBJ1-5	NA	NA	CASSSAGGGVNQPQHF	TGTGCCAGTAGTTCCGCGGGCGGGGGGGTCAATCAGCCCCAGCATTTT
TRBV3-1/TRBV3-2	TRBJ2-7	TRBD2	NA	CASSHAQREGLVYEQYF	TGTGCCAGCAGCCATGCCCAGCGGGAGGGCCTGGTGTACGAGCAGTACTTC
TRBV6-2/TRBV6-3	TRBJ1-3	NA	NA	CASSARPNFGNTIYF	TGTGCCAGCAGCGCCAGGCCGAACTTCGGAAACACCATATATTTT
TRBV5-8	TRBJ2-7	NA	once	CASSPRRTLSYEQYF	TGTGCCAGCAGCCCCAGACGGACTCTTTCCTACGAGCAGTACTTC
TRBV28	TRBJ2-2	NA	NA	CASTGGGAPANTGELFF	TGTGCCAGCACCGGGGGTGGAGCGCCTGCGAACACCGGGGAGCTGTTTTTT
TRBV18	TRBJ1-5	NA	NA	CASSPPGGTLHQPQHF	TGTGCCAGCTCACCGCCTGGCGGCACTCTGCATCAGCCCCAGCATTTT
TRBV14	TRBJ1-1	TRBD1	NA	CASRPPGQGYNTEAFF	TGTGCCAGCAGACCCCCGGGACAGGGGTATAACACTGAAGCTTTCTTT
TRBV4-1	TRBJ1-1	NA	once	CASSPRGAGTEAFF	TGCGCCAGCAGCCCGAGGGGAGCGGGCACTGAAGCTTTCTTT
TRBV5-6	TRBJ1-2	TRBD1	NA	CASSVDREGGYTF	TGTGCCAGCAGCGTCGACAGGGAAGGTGGCTACACCTTC